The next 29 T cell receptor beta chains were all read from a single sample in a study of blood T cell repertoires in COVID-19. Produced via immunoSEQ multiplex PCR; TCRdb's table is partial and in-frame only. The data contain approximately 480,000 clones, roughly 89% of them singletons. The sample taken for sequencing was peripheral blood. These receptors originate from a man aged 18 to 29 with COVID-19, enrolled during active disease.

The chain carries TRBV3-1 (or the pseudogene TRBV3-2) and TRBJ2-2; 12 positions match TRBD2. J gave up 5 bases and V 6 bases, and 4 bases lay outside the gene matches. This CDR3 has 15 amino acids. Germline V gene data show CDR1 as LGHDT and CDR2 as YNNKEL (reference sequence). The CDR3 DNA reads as TGTGCCAGCAGACCCGGGACTAGCGGGACCGGGGAGCTGTTTTTT. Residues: CASRPGTSGTGELFF.

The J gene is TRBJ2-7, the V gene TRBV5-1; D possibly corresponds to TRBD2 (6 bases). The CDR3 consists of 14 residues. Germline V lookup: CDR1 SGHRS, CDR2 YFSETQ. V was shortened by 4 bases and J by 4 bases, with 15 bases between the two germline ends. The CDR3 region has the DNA TGCGCCAGCAGCCCCGGGACTGCCCCATACGAGCAGTACTTC. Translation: CASSPGTAPYEQYF.

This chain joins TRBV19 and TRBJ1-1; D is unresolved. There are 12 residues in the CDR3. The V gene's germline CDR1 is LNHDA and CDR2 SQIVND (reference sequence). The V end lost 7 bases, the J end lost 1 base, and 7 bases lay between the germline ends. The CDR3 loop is CASNFRNTEAFF. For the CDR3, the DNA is TGTGCCAGTAATTTCAGGAACACTGAAGCTTTCTTT.

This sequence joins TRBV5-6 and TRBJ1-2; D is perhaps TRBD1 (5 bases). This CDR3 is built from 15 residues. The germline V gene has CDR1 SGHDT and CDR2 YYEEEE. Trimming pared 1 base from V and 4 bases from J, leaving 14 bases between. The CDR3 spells CASSLWGRPLYGYTF. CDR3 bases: TGTGCCAGCAGCTTGTGGGGCAGGCCACTCTATGGCTACACCTTC.

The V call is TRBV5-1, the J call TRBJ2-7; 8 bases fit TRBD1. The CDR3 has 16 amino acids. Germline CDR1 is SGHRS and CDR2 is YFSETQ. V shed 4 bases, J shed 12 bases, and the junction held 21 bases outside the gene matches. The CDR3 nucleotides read TGCGCCAGCAGCCCAGCGCCGGGACAGGACCTTTCTCCGGCGTACTTC. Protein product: CASSPAPGQDLSPAYF.

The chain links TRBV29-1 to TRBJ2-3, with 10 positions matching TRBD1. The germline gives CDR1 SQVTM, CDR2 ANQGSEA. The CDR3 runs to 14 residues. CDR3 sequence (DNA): TGCAACGTGAGGGACAGGGGACCCACAGATACGCAGTATTTT. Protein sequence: CNVRDRGPTDTQYF.

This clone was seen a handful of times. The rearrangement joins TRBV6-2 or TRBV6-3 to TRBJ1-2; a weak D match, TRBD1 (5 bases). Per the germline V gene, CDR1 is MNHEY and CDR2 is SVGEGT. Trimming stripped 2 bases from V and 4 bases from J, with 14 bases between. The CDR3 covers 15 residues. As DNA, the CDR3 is TGTGCCAGCAGTTACCGGACAACCGGAAGCTATGGCTACACCTTC. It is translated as CASSYRTTGSYGYTF.

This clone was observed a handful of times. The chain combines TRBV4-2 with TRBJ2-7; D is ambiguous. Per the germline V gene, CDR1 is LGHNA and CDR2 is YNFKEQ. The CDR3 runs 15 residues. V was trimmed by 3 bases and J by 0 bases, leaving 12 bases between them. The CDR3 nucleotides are TGTGCCAGCAGCCAGTCTAGTCCCCCCTCCTACGAGCAGTACTTC. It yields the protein CASSQSSPPSYEQYF.

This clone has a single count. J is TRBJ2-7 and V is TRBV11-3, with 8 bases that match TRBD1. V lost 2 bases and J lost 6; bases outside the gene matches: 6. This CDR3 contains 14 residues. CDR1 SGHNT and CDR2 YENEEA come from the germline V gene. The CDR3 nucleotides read TGTGCCAGCAGCTTATCCAGGGGGCAGGGCGAGCAGTACTTC. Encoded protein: CASSLSRGQGEQYF.

The CDR3 reads CASSRSGSVEQFF. CDR3 DNA sequence: TGTGCCAGTAGTAGGAGCGGGAGTGTTGAGCAGTTCTTC. The chain links TRBV19 to TRBJ2-1, with 8 bases that match TRBD2. CDR1 is LNHDA, CDR2 SQIVND, per germline (reference sequence). This CDR3 spans 13 amino acids. V dropped 4 bases and J dropped 9; count of bases not matched to a gene: 5. Variable domain in full (rest from reference TRBV19 and TRBJ2-1): DGGITQSPKYLFRKEGQNVTLSCEQNLNHDAMYWYRQDPGQGLRLIYYSQIVNDFQKGDIAEGYSVSREKKESFPLTVTSAQKNPTAFYLCASSRSGSVEQFFGPGTRLTVL.

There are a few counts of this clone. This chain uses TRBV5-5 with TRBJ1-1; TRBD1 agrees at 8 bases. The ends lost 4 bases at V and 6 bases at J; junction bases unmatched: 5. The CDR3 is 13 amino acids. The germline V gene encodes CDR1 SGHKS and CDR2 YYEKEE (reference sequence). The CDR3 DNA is TGTGCCAGCAGCGACAGGGGTCGGGCTGAAGCTTTCTTT. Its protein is CASSDRGRAEAFF.

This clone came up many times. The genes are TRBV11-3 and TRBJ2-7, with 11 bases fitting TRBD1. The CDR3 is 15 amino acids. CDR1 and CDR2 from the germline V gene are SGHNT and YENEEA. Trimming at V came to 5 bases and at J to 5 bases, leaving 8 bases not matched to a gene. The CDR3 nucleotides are TGTGCCAGCAGCCAGAGGGGGACAGGGGGAAACGAGCAGTACTTC. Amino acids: CASSQRGTGGNEQYF.

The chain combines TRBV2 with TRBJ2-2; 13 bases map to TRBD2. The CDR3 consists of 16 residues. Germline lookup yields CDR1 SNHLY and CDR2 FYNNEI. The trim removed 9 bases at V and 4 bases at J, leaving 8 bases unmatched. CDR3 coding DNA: TGTGCCAGTGATACTAGCGGGGGGGCTCGCACCGGGGAGCTGTTTTTT. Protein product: CASDTSGGARTGELFF.

As DNA, the CDR3 is TGTGCCAGCATGCGGGAGGGGTACAATGAGCAGTTCTTC. Its translation is CASMREGYNEQFF. V and J are TRBV2 and TRBJ2-1; 9 nucleotides line up with TRBD2. The CDR3 has 13 residues. CDR1 SNHLY and CDR2 FYNNEI come from the germline V gene. V shed 7 bases, J shed 4 bases, and the junction held 2 bases outside the gene matches.

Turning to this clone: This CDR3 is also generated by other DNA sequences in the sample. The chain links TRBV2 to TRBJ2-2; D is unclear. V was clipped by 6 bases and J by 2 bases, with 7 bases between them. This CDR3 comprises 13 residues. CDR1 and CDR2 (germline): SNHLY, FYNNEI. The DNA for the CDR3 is TGTGCCAGCAGCCTAACCAACACCGGGGAGCTGTTTTTT. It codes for CASSLTNTGELFF.

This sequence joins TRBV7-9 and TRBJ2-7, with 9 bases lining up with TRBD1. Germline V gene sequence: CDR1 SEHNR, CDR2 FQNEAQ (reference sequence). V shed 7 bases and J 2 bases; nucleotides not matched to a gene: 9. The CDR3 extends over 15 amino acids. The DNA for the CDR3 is TGTGCCAGCACTGCTTGGACAGGGGTGCCCTACGAGCAGTACTTC. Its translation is CASTAWTGVPYEQYF.

This CDR3 reads CASSIPGLFANTGELFF. In DNA, the CDR3 is TGTGCCAGCAGCATCCCCGGACTGTTCGCGAACACCGGGGAGCTGTTTTTT. The J gene is TRBJ2-2, the V gene TRBV5-6, with a tentative D call TRBD2 (5 bases). V lost 4 bases, J lost 0 bases, and 16 bases lay in between. Germline V lookup: CDR1 SGHDT, CDR2 YYEEEE. CDR3 length equals 17 residues.

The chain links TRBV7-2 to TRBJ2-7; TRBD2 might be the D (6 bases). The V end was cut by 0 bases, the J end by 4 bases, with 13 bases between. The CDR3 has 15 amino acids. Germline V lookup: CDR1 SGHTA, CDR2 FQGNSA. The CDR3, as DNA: TGTGCCAGCAGCTTAGCCAGCGGACTACCTTACGAGCAGTACTTC. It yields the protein CASSLASGLPYEQYF.

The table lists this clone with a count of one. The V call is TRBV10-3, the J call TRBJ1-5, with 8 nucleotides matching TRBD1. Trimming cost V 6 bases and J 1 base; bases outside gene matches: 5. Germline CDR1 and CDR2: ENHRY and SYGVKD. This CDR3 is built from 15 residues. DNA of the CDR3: TGTGCCATCAGCCCCGGGACAGGCAGCAATCAGCCCCAGCATTTT. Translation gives CAISPGTGSNQPQHF.

The CDR3 is CASSTPTDRLMNTEAFF. The CDR3 region has the DNA TGTGCCAGCAGTACTCCAACTGACAGACTCATGAACACTGAAGCTTTCTTT. The J gene is TRBJ1-1, the V gene TRBV7-2; the D gene is possibly TRBD1 (5 bases). Germline V gene sequence: CDR1 SGHTA, CDR2 FQGNSA. This CDR3 spans 17 amino acids. The V gene lost 6 bases and the J gene lost 0 bases, with 20 bases spanning the gap.

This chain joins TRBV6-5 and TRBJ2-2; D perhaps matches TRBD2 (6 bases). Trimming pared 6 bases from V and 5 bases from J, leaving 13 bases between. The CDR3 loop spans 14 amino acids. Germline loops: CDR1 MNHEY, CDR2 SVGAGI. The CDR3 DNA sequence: TGTGCCAGCAGGGTTACGAGCGGGACCGGGGAGCTGTTTTTT. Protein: CASRVTSGTGELFF.

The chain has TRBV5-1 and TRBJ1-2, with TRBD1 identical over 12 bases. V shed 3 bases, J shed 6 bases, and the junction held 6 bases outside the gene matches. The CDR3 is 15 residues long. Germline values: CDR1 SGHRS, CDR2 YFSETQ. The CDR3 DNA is TGCGCCAGCAGCTCGGGGACAGGGGGCGCGGATGGCTACACCTTC. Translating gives CASSSGTGGADGYTF. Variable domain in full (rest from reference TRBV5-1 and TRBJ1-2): KAGVTQTPRYLIKTRGQQVTLSCSPISGHRSVSWYQQTPGQGLQFLFEYFSETQRNKGNFPGRFSGRQFSNSRSEMNVSTLELGDSALYLCASSSGTGGADGYTFGSGTRLTVV.

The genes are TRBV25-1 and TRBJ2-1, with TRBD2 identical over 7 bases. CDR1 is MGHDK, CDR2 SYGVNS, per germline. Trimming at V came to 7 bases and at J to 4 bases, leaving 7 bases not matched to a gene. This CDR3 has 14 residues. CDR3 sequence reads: CASTPSGTYNEQFF. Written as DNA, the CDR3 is TGTGCCAGCACGCCGAGCGGGACTTACAATGAGCAGTTCTTC.

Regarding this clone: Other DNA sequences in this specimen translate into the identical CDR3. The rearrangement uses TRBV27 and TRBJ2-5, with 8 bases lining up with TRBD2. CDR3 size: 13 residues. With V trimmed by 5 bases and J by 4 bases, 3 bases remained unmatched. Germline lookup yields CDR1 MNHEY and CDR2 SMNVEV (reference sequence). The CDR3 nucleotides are TGTGCCAGCAGTCCGGGGGGGAGAGAGACCCAGTACTTC. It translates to CASSPGGRETQYF.

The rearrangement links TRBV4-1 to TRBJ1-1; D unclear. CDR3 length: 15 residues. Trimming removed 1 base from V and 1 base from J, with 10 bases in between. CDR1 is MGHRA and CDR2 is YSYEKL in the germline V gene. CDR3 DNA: TGCGCCAGCAGCCAAGCAGAACACCAGAACACTGAAGCTTTCTTT. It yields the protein CASSQAEHQNTEAFF.

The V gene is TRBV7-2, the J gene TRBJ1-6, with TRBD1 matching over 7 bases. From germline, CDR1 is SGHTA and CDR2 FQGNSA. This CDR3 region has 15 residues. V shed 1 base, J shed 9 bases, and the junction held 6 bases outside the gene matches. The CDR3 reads CASSLGQGYFSPLHF. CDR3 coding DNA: TGTGCCAGCAGCTTAGGACAGGGCTATTTTTCACCCCTCCACTTT.

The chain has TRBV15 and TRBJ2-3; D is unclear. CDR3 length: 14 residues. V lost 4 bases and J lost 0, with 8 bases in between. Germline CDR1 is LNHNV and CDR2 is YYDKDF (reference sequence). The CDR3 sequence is CATSMTSSTDTQYF. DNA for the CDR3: TGTGCCACCAGCATGACAAGTAGCACAGATACGCAGTATTTT.

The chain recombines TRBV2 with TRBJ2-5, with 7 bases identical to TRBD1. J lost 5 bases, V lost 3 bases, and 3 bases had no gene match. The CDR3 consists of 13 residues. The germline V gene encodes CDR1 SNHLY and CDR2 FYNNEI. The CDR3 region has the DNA TGTGCCAGCAGTGAGGGACAGAGGGAGACCCAGTACTTC. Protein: CASSEGQRETQYF.

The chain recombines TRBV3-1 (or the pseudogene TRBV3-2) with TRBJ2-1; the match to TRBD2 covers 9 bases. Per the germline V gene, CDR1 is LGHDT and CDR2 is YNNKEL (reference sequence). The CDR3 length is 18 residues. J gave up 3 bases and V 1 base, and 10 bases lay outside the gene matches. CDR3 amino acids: CASSQAPGLAGLYNEQFF. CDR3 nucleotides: TGTGCCAGCAGCCAAGCCCCGGGACTAGCAGGACTCTACAATGAGCAGTTCTTC.